This section outlines one T cell receptor beta chain sequence together with its context. This clonotype was picked up many times. What this receptor recognizes is not known. No base-level quality is on record; no much larger clone is a single base apart. This entry is derived from a study of early T cells in non-severe SARS-CoV-2 infection (dated by TCRdb to the early 2020s). Notes on the research overall: Because TCR sequencing relied on bulk RNA taken from unsorted whole blood, pairing of alpha and beta chains was not possible.

Receptors were amplified or captured by 5' RACE. Reads for this sample came from a NextSeq 500. The TCR library protocol attached unique molecular identifiers to individual cDNA molecules to correct for sequencing error and PCR bias. Both TCR alpha and beta chains were sequenced, and tight co-correlation was observed between alpha and beta sequence abundances in each sample. The original methods were these. Decombinator V4 was used to perform V gene, J gene and CDR3 annotation of TCR sequences. Expanded TCRs were defined as changing significantly between any two time points under a Poisson model with p below 0.0001. TCR abundances were normalised to the total number of TCRs sequenced per sample and expressed as counts per million. TRAV1-2 paired with TRAJ12, TRAJ20 or TRAJ33 defined MAIT TCRs, while TRAV10 paired with TRAJ18 defined iNKT TCRs. VDJdb, accessed on 1 November 2021, was searched for TCRs annotated for CMV, EBV and SARS-CoV-2, and TCRs annotated for more than one antigen were excluded. TCRdb reworked the public reads: Q25 trimming with fastp, MiXCR clone assembly, productive beta chains retained. Records with the same CDR3 protein are collapsed into one entry carrying the most frequent genes and DNA. The authors' filters were not applied to this entry. The sample has 20,000 to 25,000 distinct CDR3 sequences on record, roughly 4.2% of them singletons. The ten top clones hold approximately 15% of the sample.

Set within a cohort of healthcare workers in London, UK, this nested case-control study involved weekly PCR testing of nasopharyngeal swabs along with blood sampling. Between 23 and 31 March 2020, the week of the UK lockdown, healthcare workers were enrolled and then followed up weekly for as long as 16 weeks. The research as a whole found: VDJdb matching was skewed toward anti-spike CD8 responses, so virus-specific expansions were likely underestimated and private and CD4 specificities were missed.

From the cysteine up to the phenylalanine, the CDR3 has a length of 12 residues. Only CDR3 DNA remains: 36 bases, in frame from the first base. V is reduced by 6 bases and J by 7 bases, leaving a spacing of 13 bases between them. CDR1 is given as SGHTS and CDR2 as YDEGEE, both from the germline V gene. The clonotype was recovered from an adult who was a healthcare worker with PCR-confirmed SARS-CoV-2 infection or an uninfected control (not recorded which). Sequencing used whole blood. The V and J segments used are TRBV5-8 and TRBJ2-5, with the D gene too uncertain to name. The CDR3 corresponds to CASTETVGTQYF. The DNA is TGTGCCAGCACCGAGACCGTAGGGACCCAGTACTTC.